Below, 19 T cell receptor beta chains from the same sample are listed, as sequenced in a study of post-analysis software for immune sequencing data. Researchers reported that TCR beta cDNA libraries carried unique molecular identifiers. In TCRdb, the PCR reads were re-called with MiXCR into one record per CDR3 protein. Of hundreds of thousands of distinct CDR3 sequences in the sample, 53% were seen once. For these receptors, no antigen is known. General study findings and limits: Included in a set of several TRBV segments more frequent in patients than controls were TRBV5-6, TRBV5-1 and TRBV20-1.

Material for sequencing was blood. The receptors were gathered from a girl under 18 with multiple sclerosis.

CDR3 nucleotides: TGTGCCAGCAGACAGACAGGGTCGGATGAAAAACTGTTTTTT. It translates to CASRQTGSDEKLFF. This sequence joins TRBV12-3 or TRBV12-4 and TRBJ1-4, with TRBD1 matching 7 bases. J was trimmed by 6 bases and V by 6 bases; bases with no gene match: 7. This CDR3 spans 14 amino acids.

This clonotype was seen a handful of times. This may be a read error: a much more frequent sequence differs by one nucleotide. This sequence joins TRBV2 and TRBJ2-7; D unresolved. Trimming took off 6 bases at V and 9 bases at J, with 12 bases between the two ends. In germline, CDR1 is SNHLY, CDR2 FYNNEI. The CDR3 consists of 11 residues. The CDR3 DNA sequence: TGTGCCAGCAGGGAATATTGGGCGCAGTACTTC. This sequence encodes CASREYWAQYF.

This clonotype has only one observation. The chain couples TRBV29-1 to TRBJ1-2; D is uncertain. Trimming left V 7 bases short and J 0 bases short, with 6 bases between. The CDR3 has 11 residues. Germline values: CDR1 SQVTM, CDR2 ANQGSEA. The CDR3 spells CSGTANYGYTF. CDR3 nucleotide sequence: TGCAGCGGTACAGCTAACTATGGCTACACCTTC.

The V call is TRBV12-3 or TRBV12-4, the J call TRBJ2-5; perhaps D is TRBD1 or TRBD2 (6 bases each). The last part of the DNA fits TRBJ2-7 better; the J call may be wrong. The CDR3 totals 16 residues. The DNA of the CDR3 is TGTGCCAGCAGACCCCGTTCGGAGGGGGACTCCTACGAGCAGTACTTC. Translated, it gives CASRPRSEGDSYEQYF.

The V gene is TRBV4-1, the J gene TRBJ2-7, with 11 bases aligning to TRBD1. This CDR3 is built from 18 residues. J gave up 2 bases and V 4 bases, and 13 bases lay outside the gene matches. CDR1 and CDR2 from the germline V gene are MGHRA and YSYEKL. CDR3 protein: CASSRENPGTGGTYEQYF. CDR3 in DNA: TGCGCCAGCAGCCGAGAAAACCCCGGGACAGGGGGAACCTACGAGCAGTACTTC.

This clonotype occurred a few times. The chain uses TRBV28 and TRBJ2-5; 8 positions match TRBD2. The J call may be incorrect, as the DNA end agrees better with TRBJ2-7. CDR1 MDHEN and CDR2 SYDVKM come from the germline V gene. The CDR3 contains 15 residues. The CDR3 DNA reads TGTGCCAGCAGAGCCCCAACGAGCGGGAGTTACGAGCAGTACTTC. Protein sequence: CASRAPTSGSYEQYF.

The rearrangement uses TRBV12-3 or TRBV12-4 and TRBJ2-7; no clear D. The V gene lost 1 base and the J gene lost 6 bases, with 7 bases spanning the gap. CDR3 size: 12 residues. The CDR3 nucleotides are TGTGCCAGCAGTTTAGACTCCCGCGAGCAGTACTTC. Its protein product is CASSLDSREQYF.

This clonotype showed up just once. This chain joins TRBV5-1 and TRBJ2-1, with D possibly matching TRBD2 (5 bases). V was clipped by 1 base and J by 7 bases, with 9 bases between them. CDR3 length: 13 amino acids. The germline gives CDR1 SGHRS, CDR2 YFSETQ. CDR3 loop: CASSLPSKNEQFF. CDR3 nucleotide sequence: TGCGCCAGCAGCTTGCCTAGCAAGAATGAGCAGTTCTTC. Using reference TRBV5-1 and TRBJ2-1 for the parts outside the CDR3, the full variable domain is KAGVTQTPRYLIKTRGQQVTLSCSPISGHRSVSWYQQTPGQGLQFLFEYFSETQRNKGNFPGRFSGRQFSNSRSEMNVSTLELGDSALYLCASSLPSKNEQFFGPGTRLTVL.

Comments on this clonotype: Since the CDR3 does not end with the conserved phenylalanine or tryptophan, this likely comes from a read error. The gene calls are TRBV29-1 and TRBJ2-5; maybe TRBD2 (5 bases). The CDR3 is 10 residues long. The germline V gene has CDR1 SQVTM and CDR2 ANQGSEA. Trimming removed 7 bases from V and 11 bases from J, with 14 bases in between. CDR3 sequence reads: CSAVEDEQYV. CDR3 bases: TGCAGCGCCGTGGAGGATGAGCAGTACGTC.

With regard to this clonotype: Compared with germline, one end of the junction differs, possibly owing to a read error. The chain links TRBV6-5 to TRBJ2-3; 14 positions agree with TRBD2. The CDR3 has 19 residues. Germline CDR1 reads MNHEY; CDR2 reads SVGAGI. The CDR3, as DNA: TGTGCCAGCAGTTGGATCGGGACTAGCGGGAGCTATTTACCAGATGCGCAGTATTTT. Translation gives CASSWIGTSGSYLPDAQYF.

The chain has TRBV7-9 and TRBJ2-7, with 11 bases lining up with TRBD2. The CDR3 length is 15 residues. Germline V gives CDR1 SEHNR, CDR2 FQNEAQ (reference sequence). V shed 6 bases, J shed 5 bases, and the junction held 9 bases outside the gene matches. CDR3 in amino acids: CASSLLAGESHEQYF. CDR3 coding DNA: TGTGCCAGCAGTTTACTAGCGGGAGAATCCCACGAGCAGTACTTC.

The J gene is TRBJ2-1, the V gene TRBV3-1; 8 nucleotides line up with TRBD2. The CDR3 is made up of 17 amino acids. V was pared by 0 bases and J by 3 bases, with 7 bases of the junction left unmatched. The V gene's germline CDR1 is LGHDT and CDR2 YNNKEL (reference sequence). Here the CDR3 reads CASSQELGTSGYNEQFF. As DNA, the CDR3 is TGTGCCAGCAGCCAAGAACTGGGAACTAGCGGCTACAATGAGCAGTTCTTC.

This clonotype appeared a few times. The chain links TRBV7-9 to TRBJ2-1; possibly TRBD1 for D (6 bases). Germline CDR1 and CDR2: SEHNR and FQNEAQ (reference sequence). The CDR3 covers 14 residues. Trimming took 5 bases from V and 6 from J, leaving 14 bases between them. CDR3 loop: CASSVVRGPNEQFF. The CDR3 DNA sequence: TGTGCCAGCAGCGTCGTCAGGGGCCCCAATGAGCAGTTCTTC.

The J gene is TRBJ2-6, the V gene TRBV12-3 or TRBV12-4, with unresolved D. The CDR3 sequence is 14 residues long. V shed 5 bases and J shed 0 bases, with 5 bases lying between them. The CDR3 reads CASSVYSGANVLTF. The CDR3 bases are TGTGCCAGCAGTGTCTACTCTGGGGCCAACGTCCTGACTTTC.

The V and J genes are TRBV6-1 and TRBJ2-7, with 11 bases identical to TRBD2. Germline CDR1 reads MNHNS; CDR2 reads SASEGT. V lost 7 bases and J lost 2; bases outside the gene matches: 7. The CDR3 runs 15 residues. CDR3 loop: CASTKLAGVTYEQYF. CDR3 nucleotide sequence: TGTGCCAGCACTAAACTAGCGGGGGTGACCTACGAGCAGTACTTC.

The gene calls are TRBV6-5 and TRBJ1-1, with D possibly being TRBD1 (5 bases). V was pared by 6 bases and J by 7 bases, with 18 bases between. The CDR3 is made up of 14 amino acids. The germline V gene encodes CDR1 MNHEY and CDR2 SVGAGI. CDR3 in amino acids: CASRPRVKGVEAFF. In nucleotides, the CDR3 is TGTGCCAGCAGGCCCCGGGTCAAAGGGGTTGAAGCTTTCTTT.

This chain uses TRBV5-1 with TRBJ2-1; D unclear. The ends were cut back, 1 base at V and 7 bases at J, with 18 bases in the middle. The CDR3 runs 16 residues. Germline CDR1 reads SGHRS; CDR2 reads YFSETQ. Written as DNA, the CDR3 is TGCGCCAGCAGCTTGTGGCGCAGTAAGACCTCAAATGAGCAGTTCTTC. Its translation is CASSLWRSKTSNEQFF.

The chain combines TRBV5-1 with TRBJ2-4, with D uncertain. Trimming took 1 base from V and 7 from J, leaving 9 bases between them. Germline V gene data show CDR1 as SGHRS and CDR2 as YFSETQ. The CDR3 length is 13 residues. CDR3 in amino acids: CASSLKDQNIQYF. CDR3 DNA: TGCGCCAGCAGCTTGAAGGACCAGAACATTCAGTACTTC.

This clonotype was recorded a few times. The chain couples TRBV6-1 to TRBJ2-1; 10 positions match TRBD1. The V and J ends lost 8 bases and 8 bases, in that order; junction bases with no gene match: 6. The CDR3 loop spans 13 amino acids. Germline values: CDR1 MNHNS, CDR2 SASEGT. CDR3: CASDRGLFDEQFF. The CDR3 DNA follows: TGTGCCAGCGACAGGGGGCTTTTCGATGAGCAGTTCTTC.